The entry below describes one T cell receptor (beta chain). Its target is unknown. In germline, CDR1 is MNHEY, CDR2 SMNVEV (reference sequence). The CDR3 consists of 11 residues. The assay was immunoSEQ multiplex PCR, and TCRdb's table has in-frame clones only and misses some. Among 15,000 to 20,000 clones, around 80% were seen once, and the ten largest hold about a tenth. This sample was included in a study of somatic mutations in cytotoxic T cells in rheumatoid arthritis. General study findings and limits: CD8+ clonality increased with age in rheumatoid arthritis patients but not in healthy controls.

The receptor comes from an adult with rheumatoid arthritis. The sequenced material came from CD8+ T cells sorted from blood. The gene calls are TRBV27 and TRBJ2-5; D not certain. Judging by the DNA end, TRBJ2-7 fits better; the J call may be wrong. CDR3 in DNA: TGTGCCAGCAGCCATCCTCCCGAGCAGTACTTC. Its protein is CASSHPPEQYF.